The 19 T cell receptor beta chains below come from one sample, sequenced in a study of blood T cell repertoires in COVID-19. Generated by immunoSEQ multiplex PCR, the TCRdb table keeps only in-frame clones and is missing some. The sample has around 400,000 clones; roughly 86% are singletons. Sequencing input: PBMCs or T cells enriched from blood (not recorded which). The origin of the receptors is a woman in her 30s who had recovered from COVID-19.

With regard to this clone: A much larger clonotype is one base distant, so this may be a read error. The rearrangement uses TRBV7-9 and TRBJ1-2; 8 bases are a match to TRBD1. The CDR3 loop spans 13 amino acids. Germline loops: CDR1 SEHNR, CDR2 FQNEAQ (reference sequence). J lost 6 bases, V lost 1 base, and 1 base had no gene match. In DNA form, the CDR3 reads TGTGCCAGCAGCTTAGTGACAGGGGATGGCTACACCTTC. Protein product: CASSLVTGDGYTF.

The sample holds one count of this clone. The V and J genes are TRBV27 and TRBJ2-4; 7 nucleotides align to TRBD2. Trimming at V came to 1 base and at J to 1 base, leaving 1 base not matched to a gene. The germline V gene encodes CDR1 MNHEY and CDR2 SMNVEV (reference sequence). This CDR3 comprises 15 residues. The CDR3, as DNA: TGTGCCAGCAGTTTATGGGAGGGGGCCAAAAACATTCAGTACTTC. Amino acid sequence: CASSLWEGAKNIQYF.

This rearrangement joins TRBV10-3 to TRBJ1-1, with D tentatively TRBD1 (6 bases). Germline CDR1 ENHRY, CDR2 SYGVKD. V was pared by 3 bases and J by 0 bases, with 14 bases between. CDR3 length equals 16 residues. DNA of the CDR3: TGTGCCATCAGTGAAAGCAGGGGTGGGATGAACACTGAAGCTTTCTTT. Residues: CAISESRGGMNTEAFF.

The CDR3 region has the DNA TGTGCCAGCAGCTCCCGGACAGGGGAAAAACTGTTTTTT. This gives the protein CASSSRTGEKLFF. The rearrangement links TRBV9 to TRBJ1-4, with 8 bases identical to TRBD1. The V and J ends lost 4 bases and 8 bases, in that order; junction bases with no gene match: 4. There are 13 residues in the CDR3. Germline CDR1 SGDLS, CDR2 YYNGEE.

This clone appeared once. V and J are TRBV5-1 and TRBJ1-1, with a tentative D call TRBD1 (6 bases). The CDR3 extends over 13 amino acids. CDR1 is SGHRS, CDR2 YFSETQ, per germline. Trimming stripped 3 bases from V and 6 bases from J, with 12 bases between. The chain's CDR3 is CASSSEGGPEAFF. The CDR3 bases are TGCGCCAGCAGCTCTGAGGGGGGGCCTGAAGCTTTCTTT.

The chain couples TRBV18 to TRBJ1-2; the D gene is possibly TRBD1 (5 bases). From germline, CDR1 is KGHSH and CDR2 LQKENI. Trimming removed 4 bases at V and 3 bases at J, with 6 bases between. The CDR3 extends over 12 amino acids. This chain's CDR3 is CASSLRDYGYTF. The CDR3 DNA is TGTGCCAGCTCACTCAGGGACTATGGCTACACCTTC.

The chain has TRBV11-3 and TRBJ2-1, with 7 nucleotides matching TRBD2. V lost 5 bases to trimming and J lost 7 bases; unmatched junction nucleotides: 5. The CDR3 has 13 residues. In germline, CDR1 is SGHNT, CDR2 YENEEA. The CDR3: CASSRWTSNEQFF. The CDR3 DNA follows: TGTGCCAGCAGCCGGTGGACTAGTAATGAGCAGTTCTTC.

The chain couples TRBV5-1 to TRBJ1-1; the D gene is possibly TRBD1 (5 bases). The CDR3 is made up of 14 amino acids. The germline V gene encodes CDR1 SGHRS and CDR2 YFSETQ. Trimming took 4 bases from V and 7 from J, leaving 17 bases between them. The DNA of the CDR3 is TGCGCCAGCAGCACCCTCGGCGGGACTAGTGAAGCTTTCTTT. Translating it yields CASSTLGGTSEAFF.

The V call is TRBV28, the J call TRBJ1-2; D is perhaps TRBD1 (5 bases). The germline V gene has CDR1 MDHEN and CDR2 SYDVKM. Trimming removed 3 bases at V and 13 bases at J, with 12 bases between. This CDR3 comprises 11 residues. CDR3 amino acids: CASSLGGYGTF. The CDR3 DNA sequence: TGTGCCAGCAGTTTGGGGGGGTACGGCACCTTC.

The chain uses TRBV6-5 and TRBJ1-5; possibly TRBD1 for D (6 bases). The CDR3 extends over 15 amino acids. Germline assignment: CDR1 MNHEY and CDR2 SVGAGI. The V and J ends lost 5 bases and 6 bases respectively, with 17 bases between them. Here the CDR3 DNA reads TGTGCCAGCAGTCCGGACAGCCTAGGTAGTCAGCCCCAGCATTTT. Translation gives CASSPDSLGSQPQHF.

As concerns this clone: This sample also contains other DNA sequences that code for the same CDR3. CDR3 sequence reads: CASSPSYEQYF. The CDR3 DNA reads as TGTGCCAGCTCGCCCAGCTACGAGCAGTACTTC. The rearrangement uses TRBV12-3 or TRBV12-4 and TRBJ2-7; D not resolved. V was trimmed by 8 bases and J by 3 bases, leaving 8 bases between them. The length of the CDR3 is 11 residues.

This clone was observed a single time. The rearrangement links TRBV9 to TRBJ2-3; 7 bases map to TRBD2. This CDR3 is 16 amino acids long. V shed 0 bases and J 3 bases; nucleotides not matched to a gene: 7. Germline CDR1 is SGDLS and CDR2 is YYNGEE. The CDR3 here is CASSVGPTGGTDTQYF. The CDR3 DNA sequence: TGTGCCAGCAGCGTAGGGCCGACGGGAGGTACAGATACGCAGTATTTT.

The CDR3, as DNA: TGTGCCAGGGACGGGACAGGGGTGTCGAATGAGCAGTTCTTC. Encoded protein: CARDGTGVSNEQFF. J is TRBJ2-1 and V is TRBV2; 10 bases align to TRBD1. Trimming removed 9 bases from V and 7 bases from J; junction bases left unmatched: 9. This CDR3 comprises 14 residues. The germline V gene encodes CDR1 SNHLY and CDR2 FYNNEI.

This clone has only one observation. The chain has TRBV7-8 and TRBJ1-5; the D is unclear. Trimming took off 0 bases at V and 1 base at J, with 10 bases between the two ends. The CDR3 sequence is 16 residues long. Germline CDR1 is SGHVS and CDR2 is FQNEAQ. In DNA, the CDR3 is TGTGCCAGCAGCTTAGCGCCCCGGGTGAGCAATCAGCCCCAGCATTTT. It encodes CASSLAPRVSNQPQHF.

Only a few counts were recorded for this clone. The chain links TRBV19 to TRBJ2-7, with 7 bases matching TRBD1. CDR1 LNHDA and CDR2 SQIVND come from the germline V gene (reference sequence). This CDR3 has 15 amino acids. Trimming took 5 bases from V and 2 from J; bases not matched to a gene: 9. In DNA, the CDR3 is TGTGCCAGTAGTGCGACAGGGTTCAGCACCTACGAGCAGTACTTC. Translated: CASSATGFSTYEQYF.

The chain links TRBV5-6 to TRBJ1-4, with 7 positions matching TRBD1. The CDR3 runs 14 residues. The V segment lost 4 bases and the J segment 4 bases; nucleotides outside the gene matches: 4. Germline V gene data show CDR1 as SGHDT and CDR2 as YYEEEE. The CDR3 here is CASSPGQVNEKLFF. The CDR3 DNA reads TGTGCCAGCAGCCCCGGACAGGTTAATGAAAAACTGTTTTTT.

The V gene is TRBV2, the J gene TRBJ1-4; D possibly corresponds to TRBD1 (5 bases). Trimming left V 4 bases short and J 8 bases short, with 11 bases between. Germline CDR1 reads SNHLY; CDR2 reads FYNNEI. The length of the CDR3 is 13 residues. CDR3 in amino acids: CASSGRGTEKLFF. The CDR3 nucleotides are TGTGCCAGCAGTGGCCGGGGGACGGAAAAACTGTTTTTT.

The CDR3 loop reads CAWSREAKNIQYF. The CDR3 region has the DNA TGTGCCTGGAGCCGTGAGGCCAAAAACATTCAGTACTTC. V is TRBV30 and J is TRBJ2-4; D call uncertain. Trimming removed 3 bases from V and 1 base from J, with 7 bases in between. The CDR3 has 13 residues. Per the germline V gene, CDR1 is GTSNPN and CDR2 is SVGIG (reference sequence).

The rearrangement links TRBV9 to TRBJ1-1, with D perhaps TRBD1 (6 bases). Trimming took off 2 bases at V and 0 bases at J, with 8 bases between the two ends. CDR1 is SGDLS, CDR2 YYNGEE, per germline. There are 14 residues in the CDR3. The CDR3 loop reads CASSVRGLNTEAFF. The CDR3 DNA follows: TGTGCCAGCAGCGTCAGGGGTCTGAACACTGAAGCTTTCTTT.